The 18 T cell receptor beta chains given below trace back to one sample, sequenced in a study of blood T cell repertoires in COVID-19. Using immunoSEQ multiplex PCR, the repertoire was profiled, and TCRdb retains in-frame clones only, with some absent. The sample holds 150,000 to 200,000 clones, around nine tenths seen once. Material: peripheral blood. These receptors all come from an older man with acute or convalescent COVID-19.

V and J are TRBV18 and TRBJ1-1, with TRBD1 matching over 11 bases. Germline V CDR1 and CDR2: KGHSH, LQKENI. The CDR3 spans 16 residues. With V trimmed by 2 bases and J by 3 bases, 5 bases remained unmatched. Here the CDR3 reads CASSPRAGQGDTEAFF. In DNA, the CDR3 is TGTGCCAGCTCACCAAGGGCGGGACAGGGGGACACTGAAGCTTTCTTT. Full variable domain (missing parts from reference TRBV18 and TRBJ1-1): NAGVMQNPRHLVRRRGQEARLRCSPMKGHSHVYWYRQLPEEGLKFMVYLQKENIIDESGMPKERFSAEFPKEGPSILRIQQVVRGDSAAYFCASSPRAGQGDTEAFFGQGTRLTVV.

This chain connects TRBV28 to TRBJ2-1, with 12 bases that match TRBD2. V dropped 5 bases and J dropped 8; count of bases not matched to a gene: 7. CDR1 is MDHEN, CDR2 SYDVKM, per germline. The CDR3 spans 15 residues. The CDR3 loop is CASSPSGGAVYEQFF. The CDR3 DNA reads TGTGCCAGCAGTCCTAGCGGGGGGGCCGTCTATGAGCAGTTCTTC.

The chain employs TRBV6-1 and TRBJ2-7, with 14 bases fitting TRBD2. Per the germline V gene, CDR1 is MNHNS and CDR2 is SASEGT. After removal of 4 bases from V and 1 base from J, the junction contained 9 bases not matched to a gene. CDR3 length equals 18 residues. CDR3 region: CASSGVRLAGGLSYEQYF. Written as DNA, the CDR3 is TGTGCCAGCAGTGGGGTTCGACTAGCGGGAGGGCTGTCCTACGAGCAGTACTTC.

Note on this clone: A junction boundary mismatches the germline segment, possibly from a read error. The chain links TRBV4-3 to TRBJ1-5, with 7 bases aligning to TRBD1. The CDR3 runs 14 residues. Per the germline V gene, CDR1 is LGHNA and CDR2 is YSLEER. The CDR3 protein is CASSQDSRGQLQHF. The CDR3 DNA reads TGCGCCAGCAGCCAAGATTCTAGGGGACAGCTCCAGCATTTT.

The chain uses TRBV7-8 and TRBJ1-4; D unclear. The ends were cut back, 0 bases at V and 10 bases at J, with 18 bases in the middle. Germline V CDR1 and CDR2: SGHVS, FQNEAQ. The CDR3 spans 16 residues. CDR3: CASSLAGEAITGKLFF. The CDR3 DNA follows: TGTGCCAGCAGCTTAGCTGGGGAGGCGATCACCGGAAAACTGTTTTTT.

The V gene is TRBV6-1, the J gene TRBJ2-7, with 9 nucleotides matching TRBD1. Germline values: CDR1 MNHNS, CDR2 SASEGT. The CDR3 contains 16 residues. The V segment lost 0 bases and the J segment 9 bases; nucleotides outside the gene matches: 12. CDR3 amino acids: CASSEAGTGLASGQYF. The CDR3, as DNA: TGTGCCAGCAGTGAAGCGGGGACAGGGCTCGCATCGGGGCAGTACTTC.

The chain is built from TRBV28 and TRBJ1-2, with 7 bases that match TRBD1. CDR1 and CDR2 (germline): MDHEN, SYDVKM. The CDR3 spans 16 residues. The V gene end was trimmed by 6 bases and the J gene end by 2 bases; junction bases not matched to a gene: 12. This CDR3 is CASSSPGQLGNYGYTF. CDR3 nucleotide sequence: TGTGCCAGCAGCTCCCCGGGACAGCTAGGAAACTATGGCTACACCTTC.

The chain couples TRBV5-1 to TRBJ2-5; D unclear. This CDR3 comprises 12 residues. CDR1 SGHRS and CDR2 YFSETQ come from the germline V gene. Trimming took 6 bases from V and 0 from J, leaving 6 bases between them. CDR3 nucleotides: TGCGCCAGCACCCTTGACCAAGAGACCCAGTACTTC. As protein: CASTLDQETQYF.

J is TRBJ2-3 and V is TRBV6-6; 14 bases are a match to TRBD2. Germline V gene lookup returns CDR1 MNHNY and CDR2 SVGAGI (reference sequence). The V and J ends lost 6 bases and 1 base, in that order; junction bases with no gene match: 12. The CDR3 consists of 19 residues. As DNA, the CDR3 is TGTGCCAGCAGCTTAACCGGACTAGCGGGGGGCGCGGGCACAGATACGCAGTATTTT. Translation: CASSLTGLAGGAGTDTQYF.

V and J are TRBV15 and TRBJ2-3; D not resolved. Trimming stripped 9 bases from V and 2 bases from J, with 15 bases between. CDR1 is LNHNV and CDR2 is YYDKDF in the germline V gene (reference sequence). The CDR3 has 14 residues. This chain's CDR3 is CATSRGGDTDTQYF. For the CDR3, the DNA is TGTGCCACGTCACGTGGCGGAGACACAGATACGCAGTATTTT.

This chain uses TRBV5-5 with TRBJ2-7; D perhaps matches TRBD1 (6 bases). The germline gives CDR1 SGHKS, CDR2 YYEKEE (reference sequence). V gave up 1 base and J gave up 4 bases, with 12 bases separating them. The length of the CDR3 is 14 residues. In nucleotides, the CDR3 is TGTGCCAGCAGCTTGTACAGGGTGGGATACGAGCAGTACTTC. Protein sequence: CASSLYRVGYEQYF.

The rearrangement joins TRBV4-1 to TRBJ1-6; 8 bases match TRBD1. V was clipped by 2 bases and J by 11 bases; unmatched bases: 8. The CDR3 totals 15 residues. Germline V gene data show CDR1 as MGHRA and CDR2 as YSYEKL. This CDR3 reads CASSQPPPTGAPLHF. The CDR3 coding sequence is TGCGCCAGCAGCCAACCTCCACCGACAGGGGCACCCCTCCACTTT.

The gene calls are TRBV2 and TRBJ1-3; 8 bases agree with TRBD1. The germline gives CDR1 SNHLY, CDR2 FYNNEI. The CDR3 covers 15 residues. The J segment lost 4 bases and the V segment lost 8 bases, leaving 10 bases of the junction unmatched. The CDR3 spells CASGQSQGAGNTIYF. Written as DNA, the CDR3 is TGTGCCAGCGGACAGAGTCAGGGGGCCGGAAACACCATATATTTT.

This chain uses TRBV12-3 or TRBV12-4 with TRBJ2-1; D not resolved. V gave up 3 bases and J gave up 10 bases, with 13 bases separating them. This CDR3 has 13 amino acids. CDR3 in DNA: TGTGCCAGCAGTTTTGCTGTAATCGGGGAGCAGTTCTTC. It codes for CASSFAVIGEQFF.

The gene calls are TRBV5-6 and TRBJ1-1, with 11 bases that match TRBD1. CDR3 length: 15 amino acids. J was trimmed by 5 bases and V by 2 bases; bases with no gene match: 5. Germline V gives CDR1 SGHDT, CDR2 YYEEEE. The CDR3 here is CASSFPGQGETEAFF. As DNA, the CDR3 is TGTGCCAGCAGCTTCCCGGGACAGGGGGAGACTGAAGCTTTCTTT.

As DNA, the CDR3 is TGTGCCAGCAGCCAAATTTCAGGGGCCAACGTCCTGACTTTC. Translated, it gives CASSQISGANVLTF. V and J are TRBV5-6 and TRBJ2-6; unclear D gene. CDR3 length: 14 amino acids. The V gene lost 4 bases and the J gene lost 4 bases, with 9 bases spanning the gap. The V gene's germline CDR1 is SGHDT and CDR2 YYEEEE.

This clone was detected only a few times. The rearrangement joins TRBV5-1 to TRBJ1-5, with a weak D call TRBD1 (5 bases). Germline V lookup: CDR1 SGHRS, CDR2 YFSETQ. CDR3 length: 14 residues. V lost 1 base, J lost 5 bases, and 10 bases lay in between. CDR3 bases: TGCGCCAGCAGCTTGTGGGGGGATGATCAGCCCCAGCATTTT. This sequence encodes CASSLWGDDQPQHF. The full variable domain, rest sourced from reference TRBV5-1 and TRBJ1-5, is KAGVTQTPRYLIKTRGQQVTLSCSPISGHRSVSWYQQTPGQGLQFLFEYFSETQRNKGNFPGRFSGRQFSNSRSEMNVSTLELGDSALYLCASSLWGDDQPQHFGDGTRLSIL.

The chain joins TRBV19 to TRBJ1-5; no clear D gene. V lost 5 bases and J 0 bases, leaving 14 bases between the germline ends. Germline V gene lookup returns CDR1 LNHDA and CDR2 SQIVND (reference sequence). The CDR3 loop spans 16 amino acids. CDR3 in amino acids: CASSPLSTGSNQPQHF. CDR3 DNA sequence: TGTGCCAGTAGTCCCCTTTCGACTGGTAGCAATCAGCCCCAGCATTTT.